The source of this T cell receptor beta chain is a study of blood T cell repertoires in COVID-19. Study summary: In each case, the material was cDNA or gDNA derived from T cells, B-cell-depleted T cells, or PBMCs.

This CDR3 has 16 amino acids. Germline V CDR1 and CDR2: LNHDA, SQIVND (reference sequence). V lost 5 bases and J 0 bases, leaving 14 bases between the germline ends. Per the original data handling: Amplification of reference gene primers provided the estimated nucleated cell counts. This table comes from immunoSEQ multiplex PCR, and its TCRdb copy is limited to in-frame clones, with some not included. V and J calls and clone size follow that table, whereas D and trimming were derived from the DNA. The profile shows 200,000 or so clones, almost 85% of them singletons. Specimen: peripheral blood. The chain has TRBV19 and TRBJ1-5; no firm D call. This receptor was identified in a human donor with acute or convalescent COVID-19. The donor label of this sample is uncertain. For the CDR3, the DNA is TGTGCCAGTAGTCGTACCGGACGGGATAGCAATCAGCCCCAGCATTTT. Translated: CASSRTGRDSNQPQHF.